These T cell receptor beta chains were read from a single sample in a study of siplizumab effects on memory and regulatory T cells. The repertoire was sequenced with immunoSEQ multiplex PCR; TCRdb's copy has only in-frame clones and lacks some. The table records approximately 60,000 clones, roughly 85% of them present only once. Material for sequencing was memory CD4+ T cells sorted from blood. The receptor set was obtained from a human donor in good health. CDR3s include the opening cysteine and the closing phenylalanine or tryptophan. The D gene is left open where the match is weak. For some rows the clone size is stated as once, few or many, or as a class when expanded; others skip it.

abundance,v_gene,j_gene,d_gene,CDR3nt,CDR3aa
.,TRBV18,TRBJ1-1,.,TGTGCCAGCTCCCCAAGCGGAATTACTGAAGCTTTCTTT,CASSPSGITEAFF
.,TRBV7-9,TRBJ1-2,.,TGTGCCACCGAATCTGACGACAGCTCATATGGCTACACCTTC,CATESDDSSYGYTF
few,TRBV2,TRBJ1-1,TRBD1,TGTGCCAGCAGTAGGGACAGGGGAAGCCCCACTGAAGCTTTCTTT,CASSRDRGSPTEAFF
once,TRBV7-6,TRBJ2-2,.,TGTGCCAGCAGCTTAGCGAAGGTCGCGAACACCGGGGAGCTGTTTTTT,CASSLAKVANTGELFF
few,TRBV29-1,TRBJ1-2,.,TGCAGCGTTGGGGGAAATGGCTACACCTTC,CSVGGNGYTF
.,TRBV18,TRBJ2-7,TRBD1,TGTGCCAGCTCACCATCCGGGACAGGGGGCTACGAGCAGTACTTC,CASSPSGTGGYEQYF
.,TRBV7-2,TRBJ1-5,.,TGTGCCAGCAGCTCCATTGGAGACATGAATCAGCCCCAGCATTTT,CASSSIGDMNQPQHF
.,TRBV5-6,TRBJ2-7,.,TGTGCCAGCAGAGGGGTGGGGGGGCCCTTAGAGCAGTACTTC,CASRGVGGPLEQYF
.,TRBV6-5,TRBJ1-2,TRBD1,TGTGCCAGCACCTCGGGACAGGGGACTTATGGCTACACCTTC,CASTSGQGTYGYTF
.,TRBV5-1,TRBJ1-2,.,TGCGCCAGCAGGGAGGAGTGGGGGAACCCTGGCTACACCTTC,CASREEWGNPGYTF
.,TRBV19,TRBJ1-1,.,TGTGCCAGTAACATGGGGGAGAACACTGAAGCTTTCTTT,CASNMGENTEAFF
.,TRBV6-1,TRBJ1-2,TRBD1,TGTGCCAGCAGACCGGGACAGGTGGTCTATGGCTACACCTTC,CASRPGQVVYGYTF
.,TRBV27,TRBJ1-1,.,TGTGCCAGCAGCCGAAATAAAGGGGGGAATGAAGCTTTCTTT,CASSRNKGGNEAFF
.,TRBV9,TRBJ2-7,.,TGTGCCAGCAGCTCATCCGGGACAACCTACGAGCAGTACTTC,CASSSSGTTYEQYF